This T cell receptor beta chain was found in a study of blood T cell repertoires in COVID-19. Study summary: The United States, Italy and Spain provided the acute and convalescent COVID-19 samples. PBMCs, B-cell-depleted T cells, or T cells were the source of the cDNA or gDNA that made up the material.

The germline V gene encodes CDR1 SGHAT and CDR2 FQNNGV. CDR3 size: 15 residues. Trimming cost V 1 base and J 3 bases, with 13 bases left between them. In the source study's methods: Estimation of nucleated cell counts was performed using reference gene primer amplification. Assay used: immunoSEQ multiplex PCR; TCRdb lists only in-frame clones, some missing. The V and J calls and the clone size are those of that table, but D and trimming were determined from the DNA. The repertoire holds 310,000 or so clones, with 89% as singletons. The J gene is TRBJ2-7, the V gene TRBV11-2; maybe TRBD2 (6 bases). This clonotype originated in a man between 18 and 35 years old who had recovered from COVID-19. The sample was peripheral blood. The CDR3 spells CASSLAGTLGYEQYF. The CDR3 DNA reads as TGTGCCAGCAGCTTAGCAGGGACTCTTGGCTACGAGCAGTACTTC.